This entry lists 10 T cell receptor beta chains sequenced from one sample in a study of blood T cell repertoires in COVID-19. Produced via immunoSEQ multiplex PCR; TCRdb's table is partial and in-frame only. There are about 370,000 clones in the sample; about 90% occur only once, and around 2.8% lies in the top ten. Sequencing used peripheral blood. The source is a woman aged 25 to 39 with COVID-19, enrolled during active disease.

V and J are TRBV10-3 and TRBJ1-1; unclear D gene. The ends were cut back, 3 bases at V and 8 bases at J, with 7 bases in the middle. In germline, CDR1 is ENHRY, CDR2 SYGVKD. This CDR3 comprises 11 residues. As DNA, the CDR3 is TGTGCCATCAGTGATTTGGCCGAAGCTTTCTTT. Amino acids: CAISDLAEAFF.

This clone was detected a few times. The chain is built from TRBV7-9 and TRBJ1-4; no reliable D call. Per the germline V gene, CDR1 is SEHNR and CDR2 is FQNEAQ (reference sequence). The CDR3 sequence is 14 residues long. Between the trimmed V and J ends, which lost 1 base and 8 bases, there was a span of 11 bases. DNA for the CDR3: TGTGCCAGCAGCTTAGGTACCCGAGGAGAAAAACTGTTTTTT. Its protein product is CASSLGTRGEKLFF.

The chain is built from TRBV5-6 and TRBJ2-1; D not certain. Germline CDR1 and CDR2: SGHDT and YYEEEE. This CDR3 has 13 amino acids. Trimming took 0 bases from V and 10 from J, leaving 11 bases between them. CDR3 bases: TGTGCCAGCAGCTTGGTACAGCTAAAAGAGCAGTTCTTC. Protein: CASSLVQLKEQFF. Filled out from reference TRBV5-6 and TRBJ2-1, the complete variable domain reads DAGVTQSPTHLIKTRGQQVTLRCSPKSGHDTVSWYQQALGQGPQFIFQYYEEEERQRGNFPDRFSGHQFPNYSSELNVNALLLGDSALYLCASSLVQLKEQFFGPGTRLTVL.

V gene TRBV5-5 combines with J gene TRBJ2-5, with D uncertain. V shed 0 bases and J shed 4 bases, with 7 bases lying between them. Germline V gene lookup returns CDR1 SGHKS and CDR2 YYEKEE (reference sequence). This CDR3 region has 13 residues. CDR3 region: CASSLGSRETQYF. CDR3 DNA: TGTGCCAGCAGCTTGGGATCTAGAGAGACCCAGTACTTC.

The V call is TRBV4-1, the J call TRBJ1-4; TRBD1 might be the D (5 bases). CDR1 is MGHRA and CDR2 is YSYEKL in the germline V gene. The CDR3 covers 15 residues. V was trimmed by 2 bases and J by 4 bases, leaving 11 bases between them. The CDR3 DNA is TGCGCCAGCAGCCAATCGATCAGGGTTAATGAAAAACTGTTTTTT. This encodes CASSQSIRVNEKLFF.

V gene TRBV10-1 combines with J gene TRBJ2-7, with TRBD2 matching 7 bases. Germline V lookup: CDR1 WNHNN, CDR2 SYGVQD (reference sequence). This CDR3 region has 12 residues. Unmatched junction bases numbered 4, after V lost 9 bases and J lost 2 bases. The CDR3 sequence: CARKRGPYEQYV. CDR3 in DNA: TGCGCCAGAAAGCGGGGCCCCTACGAGCAGTACGTC.

J is TRBJ1-2 and V is TRBV6-5, with D possibly being TRBD1 (6 bases). CDR3 length: 13 amino acids. With 7 bases removed from V and 2 bases from J, the gap between germline ends came to 11 bases. Germline-derived CDR1 and CDR2 are MNHEY and SVGAGI. The CDR3 here is CASTRTANYGYTF. CDR3 sequence (DNA): TGTGCCAGCACCCGGACAGCCAACTATGGCTACACCTTC.

V usage is TRBV28 and J usage is TRBJ1-5, with TRBD1 identical over 7 bases. V trimming: 5 bases; J trimming: 0 bases; junction bases outside the gene matches: 13. Per the germline V gene, CDR1 is MDHEN and CDR2 is SYDVKM. The CDR3 length is 18 residues. The CDR3 here is CASSPIGTDPYSNQPQHF. The CDR3 nucleotides read TGTGCCAGCAGTCCAATAGGGACAGACCCCTATAGCAATCAGCCCCAGCATTTT.

This clone was recorded many times. V and J are TRBV4-2 and TRBJ1-4; the match to TRBD1 covers 7 bases. Germline V gives CDR1 LGHNA, CDR2 YNFKEQ. Trimming took 5 bases from V and 5 from J; bases not matched to a gene: 11. The CDR3 has 16 residues. The CDR3 protein is CASSTISGTANEKLFF. The CDR3 nucleotides are TGTGCCAGCAGCACTATTTCCGGGACAGCAAATGAAAAACTGTTTTTT.

The chain recombines TRBV10-3 with TRBJ1-6, with D tentatively TRBD1 (5 bases). The V end lost 0 bases, the J end lost 10 bases, and 19 bases lay between the germline ends. Germline V gene lookup returns CDR1 ENHRY and CDR2 SYGVKD. The CDR3 covers 17 residues. The CDR3 DNA sequence: TGTGCCATCAGTGAGTCTTCGAGACAGATCCCAGGGTCACCCCTCCACTTT. Translated, it gives CAISESSRQIPGSPLHF.